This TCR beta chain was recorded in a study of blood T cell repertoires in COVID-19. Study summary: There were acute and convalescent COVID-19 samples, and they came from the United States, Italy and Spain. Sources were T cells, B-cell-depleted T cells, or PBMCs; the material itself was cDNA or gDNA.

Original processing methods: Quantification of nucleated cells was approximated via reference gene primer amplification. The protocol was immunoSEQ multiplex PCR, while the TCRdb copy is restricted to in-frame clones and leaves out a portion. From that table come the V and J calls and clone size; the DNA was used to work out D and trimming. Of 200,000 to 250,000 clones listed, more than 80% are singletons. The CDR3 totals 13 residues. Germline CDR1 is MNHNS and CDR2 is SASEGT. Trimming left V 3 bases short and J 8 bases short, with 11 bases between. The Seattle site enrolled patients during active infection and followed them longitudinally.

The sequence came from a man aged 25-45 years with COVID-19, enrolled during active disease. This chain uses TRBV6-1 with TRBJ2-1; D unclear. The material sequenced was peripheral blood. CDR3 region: CASSDPARDEQFF. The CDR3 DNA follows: TGTGCCAGCAGTGACCCTGCCCGCGATGAGCAGTTCTTC.